The 16 T cell receptor beta chains reported below all come from one sample, sequenced in a study of blood T cell repertoires in COVID-19. Profiled with immunoSEQ multiplex PCR; TCRdb holds only in-frame clones, not every one. This table holds approximately 150,000 clones, 65% to 85% found once. The sequencing sample was made of PBMCs or T cells enriched from blood (not recorded which). These receptors were obtained from a man in his sixties or seventies who had been exposed to COVID-19.

The chain employs TRBV7-2 and TRBJ2-2; TRBD2 agrees at 7 bases. The CDR3 is 15 residues long. J gave up 2 bases and V 3 bases, and 3 bases lay outside the gene matches. Germline V lookup: CDR1 SGHTA, CDR2 FQGNSA. The CDR3 DNA reads TGTGCCAGCAGCTTCGGGACTACTAACACCGGGGAGCTGTTTTTT. This translates into CASSFGTTNTGELFF.

The V gene is TRBV5-6, the J gene TRBJ1-2; the D gene is possibly TRBD1 (5 bases). CDR3 size: 14 residues. Germline CDR1 is SGHDT and CDR2 is YYEEEE. Trimming removed 4 bases from V and 8 bases from J, with 18 bases in between. CDR3 sequence: CASSPPLEGQGYTF. CDR3 nucleotides: TGTGCCAGCAGCCCCCCCCTGGAGGGGCAGGGCTACACCTTC.

Only one count was recorded for this clone. This chain joins TRBV3-1 (or the pseudogene TRBV3-2) and TRBJ2-7; D uncertain. With 2 bases removed from V and 5 bases from J, the gap between germline ends came to 10 bases. Germline loops: CDR1 LGHDT, CDR2 YNNKEL (reference sequence). The CDR3 spans 13 residues. The CDR3 DNA is TGTGCCAGCAGCCAATCGGCACTAAACGAGCAGTACTTC. Protein sequence: CASSQSALNEQYF.

The J gene is TRBJ1-2, the V gene TRBV14; D call uncertain. This CDR3 has 13 amino acids. The germline V gene has CDR1 SGHDN and CDR2 FVKESK. Trimming stripped 1 base from V and 0 bases from J, with 3 bases between. DNA for the CDR3: TGTGCCAGCAGCCAAGGAGCTAACTATGGCTACACCTTC. It is translated as CASSQGANYGYTF. The variable domain in full, with the rest retrieved from reference TRBV14 and TRBJ1-2, is EAGVTQFPSHSVIEKGQTVTLRCDPISGHDNLYWYRRVMGKEIKFLLHFVKESKQDESGMPNNRFLAERTGGTYSTLKVQPAELEDSGVYFCASSQGANYGYTFGSGTRLTVV.

V and J are TRBV5-1 and TRBJ2-1, with 7 nucleotides matching TRBD1. The germline V gene encodes CDR1 SGHRS and CDR2 YFSETQ. The CDR3 totals 15 residues. The V and J ends lost 4 bases and 9 bases, in that order; junction bases with no gene match: 13. The CDR3 DNA is TGCGCCAGCAGCAGCCGACAGGGTTCCTTGGGTGAGCAGTTCTTC. Translating gives CASSSRQGSLGEQFF. Together with reference TRBV5-1 and TRBJ2-1, the CDR3 gives the full variable domain: KAGVTQTPRYLIKTRGQQVTLSCSPISGHRSVSWYQQTPGQGLQFLFEYFSETQRNKGNFPGRFSGRQFSNSRSEMNVSTLELGDSALYLCASSSRQGSLGEQFFGPGTRLTVL.

This clone was found a few times. The chain uses TRBV5-4 and TRBJ1-4; D ambiguous. The CDR3 is 14 amino acids. V was clipped by 0 bases and J by 3 bases, with 6 bases between them. Germline CDR1 and CDR2: SGHNT and YYREEE (reference sequence). The chain's CDR3 is CASSLDQSNEKLFF. The CDR3 bases are TGTGCCAGCAGCTTGGATCAGTCTAATGAAAAACTGTTTTTT.

This clone has only one observation. The genes are TRBV5-8 and TRBJ1-5; D uncertain. Germline V gene lookup returns CDR1 SGHTS and CDR2 YDEGEE. The CDR3 loop spans 13 amino acids. Between the trimmed V and J ends, which lost 4 bases and 6 bases, there was a span of 11 bases. This CDR3 is CASSALMSQPQHF. The CDR3 DNA follows: TGTGCCAGCAGCGCTTTAATGAGTCAGCCCCAGCATTTT.

The chain is built from TRBV19 and TRBJ1-5, with D possibly matching TRBD1 (6 bases). CDR1 is LNHDA, CDR2 SQIVND, per germline (reference sequence). V lost 4 bases to trimming and J lost 4 bases, with 11 bases between them. This CDR3 has 14 residues. CDR3 bases: TGTGCCAGTAGTAGCGACAGGACTAATCAGCCCCAGCATTTT. Protein product: CASSSDRTNQPQHF.

The chain couples TRBV9 to TRBJ2-3; D is undetermined. The length of the CDR3 is 16 residues. Germline loops: CDR1 SGDLS, CDR2 YYNGEE. The V gene lost 0 bases and the J gene lost 3 bases, with 14 bases spanning the gap. Here the CDR3 DNA reads TGTGCCAGCAGCGTAGATCTCAGTTCAGTTACAGATACGCAGTATTTT. This encodes CASSVDLSSVTDTQYF.

V usage is TRBV11-1 and J usage is TRBJ1-5; TRBD1 matches 11 bases. V trimming: 5 bases; J trimming: 4 bases; junction bases outside the gene matches: 4. The CDR3 length is 15 residues. CDR1 is SGHAT, CDR2 FQDESV, per germline (reference sequence). In DNA form, the CDR3 reads TGTGCCAGCAGCCCGGACAGGGGGCCAAATCAGCCCCAGCATTTT. This gives the protein CASSPDRGPNQPQHF.

The chain uses TRBV28 and TRBJ1-6; TRBD1 aligns across 9 bases. The CDR3 contains 14 residues. Germline V gene data show CDR1 as MDHEN and CDR2 as SYDVKM. V trimming: 6 bases; J trimming: 11 bases; junction bases outside the gene matches: 8. The chain's CDR3 is CASRPGQGRPPLHF. The DNA of the CDR3 is TGTGCCAGCAGACCGGGACAGGGTCGCCCACCCCTCCACTTT.

The chain uses TRBV11-2 and TRBJ1-3; D is uncertain. V was pared by 8 bases and J by 0 bases, with 8 bases between. This CDR3 spans 13 amino acids. CDR1 and CDR2 from the germline V gene are SGHAT and FQNNGV. The CDR3 nucleotides are TGTGCCAGCCGAGAGAGCTCTGGAAACACCATATATTTT. This translates into CASRESSGNTIYF.

The CDR3 sequence: CASSIDRVERGEQFF. The DNA for the CDR3 is TGTGCCAGTAGTATAGATCGGGTAGAACGAGGTGAGCAGTTCTTC. This rearrangement joins TRBV19 to TRBJ2-1; D unclear. Trimming removed 0 bases from V and 9 bases from J, with 15 bases in between. From germline, CDR1 is LNHDA and CDR2 SQIVND (reference sequence). The CDR3 sequence is 15 residues long. Variable domain in full (rest from reference TRBV19 and TRBJ2-1): DGGITQSPKYLFRKEGQNVTLSCEQNLNHDAMYWYRQDPGQGLRLIYYSQIVNDFQKGDIAEGYSVSREKKESFPLTVTSAQKNPTAFYLCASSIDRVERGEQFFGPGTRLTVL.

The chain recombines TRBV7-2 with TRBJ1-1; D not resolved. The CDR3 extends over 13 amino acids. Looked up from germline, CDR1 is SGHTA and CDR2 is FQGNSA. Trimming pared 4 bases from V and 0 bases from J, leaving 6 bases between. DNA of the CDR3: TGTGCCAGCAGCTCACAACTGAACACTGAAGCTTTCTTT. Its protein is CASSSQLNTEAFF.

This clone is a singleton in its sample. The rearrangement links TRBV19 to TRBJ2-1, with D maybe TRBD1 (5 bases). Germline-derived CDR1 and CDR2 are LNHDA and SQIVND (reference sequence). The CDR3 is 15 amino acids. With 1 base removed from V and 4 bases from J, the gap between germline ends came to 11 bases. CDR3 amino acids: CASSIGPGPYNEQFF. CDR3 DNA sequence: TGTGCCAGTAGTATAGGCCCAGGGCCTTACAATGAGCAGTTCTTC.

V usage is TRBV4-2 and J usage is TRBJ2-1; 9 bases align to TRBD2. CDR3 length: 16 amino acids. With V trimmed by 1 base and J by 5 bases, 6 bases remained unmatched. Germline lookup yields CDR1 LGHNA and CDR2 YNFKEQ. CDR3 sequence (DNA): TGTGCCAGCAGCCAAGCGGGAAGCGGGGGGAACAATGAGCAGTTCTTC. This gives the protein CASSQAGSGGNNEQFF.